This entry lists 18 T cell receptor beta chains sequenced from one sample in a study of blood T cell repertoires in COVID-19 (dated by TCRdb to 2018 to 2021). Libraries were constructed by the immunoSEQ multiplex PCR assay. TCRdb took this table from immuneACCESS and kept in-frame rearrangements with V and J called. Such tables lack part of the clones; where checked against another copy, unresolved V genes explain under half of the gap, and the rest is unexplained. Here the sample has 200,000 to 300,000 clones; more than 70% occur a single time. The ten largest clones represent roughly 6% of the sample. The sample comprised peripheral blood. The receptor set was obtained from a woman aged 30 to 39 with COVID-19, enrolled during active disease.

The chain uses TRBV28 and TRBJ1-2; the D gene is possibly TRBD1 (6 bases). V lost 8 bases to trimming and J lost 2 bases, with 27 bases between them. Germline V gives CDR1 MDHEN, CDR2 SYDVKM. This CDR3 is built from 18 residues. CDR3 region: CASPGRGSEKTQNYGYTF. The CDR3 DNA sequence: TGTGCCAGCCCCGGGAGGGGGAGCGAGAAAACGCAAAACTATGGCTACACCTTC.

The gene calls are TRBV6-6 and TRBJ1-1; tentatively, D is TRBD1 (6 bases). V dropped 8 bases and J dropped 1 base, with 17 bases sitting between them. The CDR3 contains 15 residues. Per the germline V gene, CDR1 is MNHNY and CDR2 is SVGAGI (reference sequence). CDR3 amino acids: CASSPWGGRNTEAFF. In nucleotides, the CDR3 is TGTGCCAGCTCCCCTTGGGGGGGCCGGAACACTGAAGCTTTCTTT.

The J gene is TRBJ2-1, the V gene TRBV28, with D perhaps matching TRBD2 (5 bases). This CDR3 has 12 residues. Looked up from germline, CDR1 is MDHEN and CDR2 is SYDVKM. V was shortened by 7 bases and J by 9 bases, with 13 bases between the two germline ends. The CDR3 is CASNLAGGEQFF. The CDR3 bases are TGTGCCAGCAACCTAGCCGGCGGTGAGCAGTTCTTC.

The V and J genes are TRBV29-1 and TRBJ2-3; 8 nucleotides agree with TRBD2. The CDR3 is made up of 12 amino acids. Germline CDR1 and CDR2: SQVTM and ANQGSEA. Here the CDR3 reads CSFGTSFKGQYF. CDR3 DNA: TGCAGTTTCGGGACTAGTTTTAAAGGGCAGTATTTT.

The CDR3 loop reads CASSSFEGEAFF. DNA of the CDR3: TGTGCCAGCAGCTCGTTTGAGGGTGAAGCTTTCTTT. The J gene is TRBJ1-1, the V gene TRBV7-8; D call uncertain. Germline V gene data show CDR1 as SGHVS and CDR2 as FQNEAQ. The germline V and J ends were trimmed by 4 bases and 7 bases, with 10 bases remaining between them. This CDR3 region has 12 residues.

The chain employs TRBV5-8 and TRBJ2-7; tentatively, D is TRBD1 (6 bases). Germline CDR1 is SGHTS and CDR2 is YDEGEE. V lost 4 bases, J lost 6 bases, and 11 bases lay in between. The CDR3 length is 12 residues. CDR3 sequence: CASSIYRVEQYF. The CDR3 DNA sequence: TGTGCCAGCAGCATCTACAGGGTCGAGCAGTACTTC.

CDR3 DNA: TGCGCCAGCAGCACAGGACAGAGCCAAGAGACCCAGTACTTC. It is translated as CASSTGQSQETQYF. The genes are TRBV4-1 and TRBJ2-5; a weak D match, TRBD1 (6 bases). Per germline, CDR1 MGHRA and CDR2 YSYEKL. The germline V and J ends were trimmed by 5 bases and 1 base, with 11 bases remaining between them. This CDR3 is 14 amino acids long.

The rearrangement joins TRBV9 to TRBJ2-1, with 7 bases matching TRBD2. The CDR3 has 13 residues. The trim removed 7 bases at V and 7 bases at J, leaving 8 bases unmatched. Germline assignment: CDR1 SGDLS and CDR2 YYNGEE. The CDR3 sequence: CASGPGGVNEQFF. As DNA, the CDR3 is TGTGCCAGCGGGCCGGGGGGTGTAAATGAGCAGTTCTTC.

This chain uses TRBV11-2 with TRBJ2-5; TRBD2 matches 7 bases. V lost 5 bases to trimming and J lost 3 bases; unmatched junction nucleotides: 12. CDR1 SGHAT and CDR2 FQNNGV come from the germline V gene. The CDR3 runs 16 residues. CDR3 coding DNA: TGTGCCAGCAGCCCCAGGGTGGGACTAACTAAAGAGACCCAGTACTTC. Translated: CASSPRVGLTKETQYF. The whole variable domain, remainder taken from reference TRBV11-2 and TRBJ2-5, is EAGVAQSPRYKIIEKRQSVAFWCNPISGHATLYWYQQILGQGPKLLIQFQNNGVVDDSQLPKDRFSAERLKGVDSTLKIQPAKLEDSAVYLCASSPRVGLTKETQYFGPGTRLLVL.

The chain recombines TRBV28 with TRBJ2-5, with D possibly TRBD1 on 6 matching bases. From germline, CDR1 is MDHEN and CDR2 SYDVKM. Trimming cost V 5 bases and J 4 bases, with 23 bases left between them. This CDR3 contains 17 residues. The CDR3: CASSLRGSYRVGETQYF. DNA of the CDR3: TGTGCCAGCAGTCTAAGGGGGTCTTACAGGGTGGGAGAGACCCAGTACTTC.

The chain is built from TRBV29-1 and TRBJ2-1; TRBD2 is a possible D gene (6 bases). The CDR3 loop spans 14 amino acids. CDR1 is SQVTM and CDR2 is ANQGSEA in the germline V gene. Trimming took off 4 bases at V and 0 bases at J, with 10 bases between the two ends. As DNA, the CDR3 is TGCAGCGTTGGTGGGACTGACTCCTACAATGAGCAGTTCTTC. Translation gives CSVGGTDSYNEQFF.

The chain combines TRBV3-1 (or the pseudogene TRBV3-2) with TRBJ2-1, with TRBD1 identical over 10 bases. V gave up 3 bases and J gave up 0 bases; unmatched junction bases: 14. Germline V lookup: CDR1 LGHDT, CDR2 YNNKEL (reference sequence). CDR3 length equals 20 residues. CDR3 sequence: CASSHRDRGWTALSYNEQFF. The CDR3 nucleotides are TGTGCCAGCAGCCACAGGGACAGGGGATGGACGGCTCTCTCCTACAATGAGCAGTTCTTC.

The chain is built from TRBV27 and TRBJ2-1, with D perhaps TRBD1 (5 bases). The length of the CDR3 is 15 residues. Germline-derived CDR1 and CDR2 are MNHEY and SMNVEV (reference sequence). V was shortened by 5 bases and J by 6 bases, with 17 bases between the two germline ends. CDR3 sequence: CASSTEDTRRNEQFF. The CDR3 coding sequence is TGTGCCAGCAGTACCGAGGACACCCGTCGCAATGAGCAGTTCTTC.

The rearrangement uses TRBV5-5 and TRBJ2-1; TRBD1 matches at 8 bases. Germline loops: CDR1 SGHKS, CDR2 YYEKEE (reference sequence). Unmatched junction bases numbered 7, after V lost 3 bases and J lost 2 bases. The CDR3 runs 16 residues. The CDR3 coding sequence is TGTGCCAGCAGCTACCCGGACAGGGTGGCCTACAATGAGCAGTTCTTC. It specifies CASSYPDRVAYNEQFF.

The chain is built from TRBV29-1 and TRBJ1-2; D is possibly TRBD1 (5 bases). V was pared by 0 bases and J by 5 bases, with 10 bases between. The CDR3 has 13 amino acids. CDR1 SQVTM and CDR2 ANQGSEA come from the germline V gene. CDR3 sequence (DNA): TGCAGCGTTGAAGACACAGACAGATATGGCTACACCTTC. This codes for CSVEDTDRYGYTF.

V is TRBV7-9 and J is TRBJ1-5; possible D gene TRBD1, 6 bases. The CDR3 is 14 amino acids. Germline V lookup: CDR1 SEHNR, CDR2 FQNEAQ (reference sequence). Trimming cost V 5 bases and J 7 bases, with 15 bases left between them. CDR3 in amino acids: CASSPMTGEQPQHF. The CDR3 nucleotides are TGTGCCAGCAGCCCAATGACAGGAGAGCAGCCCCAGCATTTT. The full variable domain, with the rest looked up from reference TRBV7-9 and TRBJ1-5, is DTGVSQNPRHKITKRGQNVTFRCDPISEHNRLYWYRQTLGQGPEFLTYFQNEAQLEKSRLLSDRFSAERPKGSFSTLEIQRTEQGDSAMYLCASSPMTGEQPQHFGDGTRLSIL.

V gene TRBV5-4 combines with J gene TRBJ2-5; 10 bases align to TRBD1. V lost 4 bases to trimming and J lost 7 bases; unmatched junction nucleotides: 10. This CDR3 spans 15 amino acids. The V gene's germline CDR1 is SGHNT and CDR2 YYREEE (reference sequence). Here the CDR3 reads CASSDGTGAFGTQYF. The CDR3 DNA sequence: TGTGCCAGCAGCGATGGGACAGGGGCTTTCGGGACCCAGTACTTC.

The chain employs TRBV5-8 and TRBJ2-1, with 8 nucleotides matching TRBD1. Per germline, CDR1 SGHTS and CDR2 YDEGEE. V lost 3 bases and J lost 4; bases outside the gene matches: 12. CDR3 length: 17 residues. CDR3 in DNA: TGTGCCAGCAGCTGGGGGACGGGACAGGTTTTATACAATGAGCAGTTCTTC. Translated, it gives CASSWGTGQVLYNEQFF.